This record looks at one T cell receptor beta chain sequence and its context. This CDR3 region has 15 residues. Germline loops: CDR1 LGHDT, CDR2 YNNKEL (reference sequence). The V end lost 0 bases, the J end lost 7 bases, and 12 bases lay between the germline ends. This specimen belongs to a study of blood T cell repertoires in COVID-19. This table comes from immunoSEQ multiplex PCR, and its TCRdb copy is limited to in-frame clones, with some not included. Altogether about 52,000 clones are present, 86% being singletons, with the ten largest covering under 30%. V gene TRBV3-1 (or the pseudogene TRBV3-2) combines with J gene TRBJ1-4, with D hard to call. What was sequenced was peripheral blood. The clonotype originates from a woman aged 80 or over with acute or convalescent COVID-19. CDR3: CASSQESLIGEKLFF. The CDR3 DNA reads as TGTGCCAGCAGCCAAGAAAGCTTGATTGGTGAAAAACTGTTTTTT.